A single sample is the source of the 8 T cell receptor beta chains below, sequenced in a study of T cells expressing NK-cell markers. TCRdb re-called the 5' RACE reads and gives one entry per CDR3 protein, without DNA. The sample's table shows some 150,000 distinct CDR3 sequences. Sequenced material: blood T cells: a sorted CD56 or NKG2C T cell subset, CD4+ or CD8+ T cells, or bulk PBMC T cells (not recorded which). All receptors come from a woman in her fifties or sixties in good health.

The CDR3 sequence is CASSLQGNEAFF. The V and J genes are TRBV11-2 and TRBJ1-1; the TCRdb D gene call, TRBD1, has no DNA to confirm it. The germline CDR1 and CDR2 sequences are SGHAT and FQNNGV. This CDR3 region has 12 residues.

This sequence joins TRBV14 and TRBJ2-1; as DNA is missing, the TRBD2 call by TCRdb cannot be tested. In germline, CDR1 is SGHDN, CDR2 FVKESK. CDR3 length equals 16 residues. The CDR3 loop reads CASSQDIPAGGGGQFF.

The V call is TRBV12-3 or TRBV12-4, the J call TRBJ1-5. CDR3 length equals 16 residues. The CDR3 spells CASSSREGGWDQPQHF.

The chain employs TRBV2 and TRBJ2-3; TCRdb selects TRBD2, and the lack of DNA leaves this call unchecked. CDR3 size: 16 residues. Germline CDR1 reads SNHLY; CDR2 reads FYNNEI. The CDR3 here is CATGTSGSWLTDTQYF. Full variable domain (rest looked up from reference TRBV2 and TRBJ2-3): EPEVTQTPSHQVTQMGQEVILRCVPISNHLYFYWYRQILGQKVEFLVSFYNNEISEKSEIFDDQFSVERPDGSNFTLKIRSTKLEDSAMYFCATGTSGSWLTDTQYFGPGTRLTVL.

This rearrangement joins TRBV7-8 to TRBJ1-5; the TCRdb call, TRBD1, lacks DNA for checking. Germline V gene data show CDR1 as SGHVS and CDR2 as FQNEAQ. The CDR3 is made up of 16 amino acids. This CDR3 reads CASSRVTGGFDQPQHF. Based on the CDR3 plus reference TRBV7-8 and TRBJ1-5, the full variable domain is GAGVSQSPRYKVAKRGQDVALRCDPISGHVSLFWYQQALGQGPEFLTYFQNEAQLDKSGLPSDRFFAERPEGSVSTLKIQRTQQEDSAVYLCASSRVTGGFDQPQHFGDGTRLSIL.

This chain connects TRBV20-1 to TRBJ2-7; TCRdb indicates TRBD2, and absent DNA this call remains unverified. CDR1 is DFQATT, CDR2 SNEGSKA, per germline (reference sequence). The CDR3 is 15 amino acids. CDR3 residues: CSASPRLAGGYEQYF.

Here the CDR3 reads CSAPGTYANYGYTF. V is TRBV20-1 and J is TRBJ1-2; with no DNA, the TCRdb D assignment of TRBD1 cannot be verified. In germline, CDR1 is DFQATT, CDR2 SNEGSKA (reference sequence). The CDR3 has 14 amino acids.

This sequence joins TRBV11-2 and TRBJ2-1; there is no DNA to check the TCRdb D call of TRBD1. Germline V CDR1 and CDR2: SGHAT, FQNNGV. CDR3 length: 14 residues. The CDR3 region is CASSFRGAGNEQFF.